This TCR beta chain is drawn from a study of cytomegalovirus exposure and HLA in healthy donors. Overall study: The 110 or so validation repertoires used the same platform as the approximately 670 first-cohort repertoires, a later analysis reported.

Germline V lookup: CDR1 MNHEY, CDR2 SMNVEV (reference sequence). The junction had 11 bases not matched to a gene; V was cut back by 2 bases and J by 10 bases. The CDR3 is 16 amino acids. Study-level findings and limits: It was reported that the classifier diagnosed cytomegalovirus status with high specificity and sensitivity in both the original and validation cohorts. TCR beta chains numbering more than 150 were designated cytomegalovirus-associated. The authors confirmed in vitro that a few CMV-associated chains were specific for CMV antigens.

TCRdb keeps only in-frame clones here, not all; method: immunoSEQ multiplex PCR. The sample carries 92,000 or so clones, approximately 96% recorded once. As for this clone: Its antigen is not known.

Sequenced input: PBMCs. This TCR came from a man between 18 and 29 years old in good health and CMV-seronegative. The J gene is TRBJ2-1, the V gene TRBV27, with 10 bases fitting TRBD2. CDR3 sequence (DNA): TGTGCCAGCAGTTTAGTCCCGAGCGGGAGGGCCCGGGAGCAGTTCTTC. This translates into CASSLVPSGRAREQFF.